Below are 7 T cell receptor beta chains sequenced from a single sample in a study of cytomegalovirus exposure and HLA in healthy donors. PCR employed 60 Vbeta and 13 Jbeta primers. Using immunoSEQ multiplex PCR, the repertoire was profiled, and TCRdb retains in-frame clones only, with some absent. Seen here are about 89,000 clones, roughly 70% observed once, and the top ten hold under 2%. The sample comprised PBMCs. The source of these receptors is a male donor in good health and CMV-seronegative.

This chain links TRBV18 with TRBJ2-2; D is ambiguous. The V gene's germline CDR1 is KGHSH and CDR2 LQKENI. The ends were cut back, 6 bases at V and 5 bases at J, with 10 bases in the middle. CDR3 size: 13 residues. The CDR3 here is CASSQVATGELFF. The CDR3 DNA sequence: TGTGCCAGCTCCCAAGTGGCAACCGGGGAGCTGTTTTTT.

The chain employs TRBV4-2 and TRBJ2-7; D is undetermined. Germline assignment: CDR1 LGHNA and CDR2 YNFKEQ. The CDR3 has 15 amino acids. Trimming removed 2 bases from V and 4 bases from J, with 15 bases in between. DNA for the CDR3: TGTGCCAGCAGCCAATTCCCTACCCCGGAGTACGAGCAGTACTTC. Protein product: CASSQFPTPEYEQYF.

This sequence joins TRBV28 and TRBJ2-3; tentative D call: TRBD2 (6 bases). V gave up 7 bases and J gave up 2 bases, with 16 bases separating them. The CDR3 sequence is 15 residues long. Germline CDR1 is MDHEN and CDR2 is SYDVKM. The CDR3 DNA is TGTGCCAGCACCATGACGGGACTTTCCACAGATACGCAGTATTTT. It encodes CASTMTGLSTDTQYF.

The chain combines TRBV27 with TRBJ2-7; possible D gene TRBD2, 6 bases. The germline gives CDR1 MNHEY, CDR2 SMNVEV (reference sequence). CDR3 length: 15 residues. Trimming stripped 3 bases from V and 1 base from J, with 13 bases between. CDR3 loop: CASSFGSGPSYEQYF. The CDR3, as DNA: TGTGCCAGCAGTTTTGGAAGCGGGCCATCCTACGAGCAGTACTTC.

This rearrangement joins TRBV7-2 to TRBJ2-1, with 7 bases lining up with TRBD2. The CDR3 spans 14 residues. With 5 bases clipped from V and 9 bases from J, the junction kept 10 bases outside the gene matches. Looked up from germline, CDR1 is SGHTA and CDR2 is FQGNSA. The CDR3 loop is CASSLMGGLGEQFF. CDR3 nucleotides: TGTGCCAGCAGCCTCATGGGAGGGCTGGGTGAGCAGTTCTTC. Full variable domain (remainder filled in from reference TRBV7-2 and TRBJ2-1): GAGVSQSPSNKVTEKGKDVELRCDPISGHTALYWYRQSLGQGLEFLIYFQGNSAPDKSGLPSDRFSAERTGGSVSTLTIQRTQQEDSAVYLCASSLMGGLGEQFFGPGTRLTVL.

The chain joins TRBV30 to TRBJ2-1, with 11 positions matching TRBD2. V shed 4 bases, J shed 16 bases, and the junction held 18 bases outside the gene matches. This CDR3 comprises 15 residues. Germline values: CDR1 GTSNPN, CDR2 SVGIG (reference sequence). In DNA, the CDR3 is TGTGCCTGGAACGCCGAGGTAGCGGGAGGGCCGGGTTCCTTCTTC. Protein: CAWNAEVAGGPGSFF.

This chain connects TRBV7-2 to TRBJ2-2; tentative D call: TRBD2 (7 bases). Trimming left V 5 bases short and J 6 bases short, with 16 bases between. This CDR3 has 15 amino acids. The germline V gene has CDR1 SGHTA and CDR2 FQGNSA. The CDR3 coding sequence is TGTGCCAGCAGCCCCGACCGGGGGGCGTCCGGGGAGCTGTTTTTT. Encoded protein: CASSPDRGASGELFF. Supplemented by reference TRBV7-2 and TRBJ2-2, the full variable domain reads GAGVSQSPSNKVTEKGKDVELRCDPISGHTALYWYRQSLGQGLEFLIYFQGNSAPDKSGLPSDRFSAERTGGSVSTLTIQRTQQEDSAVYLCASSPDRGASGELFFGEGSRLTVL.